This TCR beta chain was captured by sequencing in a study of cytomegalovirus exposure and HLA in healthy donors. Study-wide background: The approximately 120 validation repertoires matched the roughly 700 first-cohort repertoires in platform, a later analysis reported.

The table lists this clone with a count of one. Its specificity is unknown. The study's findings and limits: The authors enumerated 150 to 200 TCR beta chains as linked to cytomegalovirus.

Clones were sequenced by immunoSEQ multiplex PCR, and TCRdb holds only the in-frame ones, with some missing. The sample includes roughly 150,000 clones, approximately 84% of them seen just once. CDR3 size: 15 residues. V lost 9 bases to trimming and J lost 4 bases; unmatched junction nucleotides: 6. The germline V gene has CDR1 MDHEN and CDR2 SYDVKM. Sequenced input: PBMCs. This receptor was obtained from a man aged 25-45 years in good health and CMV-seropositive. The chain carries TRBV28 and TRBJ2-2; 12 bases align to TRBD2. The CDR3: CARSGTSGCTGELFF. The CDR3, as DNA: TGTGCCAGGTCCGGGACTAGCGGGTGCACCGGGGAGCTGTTTTTT.